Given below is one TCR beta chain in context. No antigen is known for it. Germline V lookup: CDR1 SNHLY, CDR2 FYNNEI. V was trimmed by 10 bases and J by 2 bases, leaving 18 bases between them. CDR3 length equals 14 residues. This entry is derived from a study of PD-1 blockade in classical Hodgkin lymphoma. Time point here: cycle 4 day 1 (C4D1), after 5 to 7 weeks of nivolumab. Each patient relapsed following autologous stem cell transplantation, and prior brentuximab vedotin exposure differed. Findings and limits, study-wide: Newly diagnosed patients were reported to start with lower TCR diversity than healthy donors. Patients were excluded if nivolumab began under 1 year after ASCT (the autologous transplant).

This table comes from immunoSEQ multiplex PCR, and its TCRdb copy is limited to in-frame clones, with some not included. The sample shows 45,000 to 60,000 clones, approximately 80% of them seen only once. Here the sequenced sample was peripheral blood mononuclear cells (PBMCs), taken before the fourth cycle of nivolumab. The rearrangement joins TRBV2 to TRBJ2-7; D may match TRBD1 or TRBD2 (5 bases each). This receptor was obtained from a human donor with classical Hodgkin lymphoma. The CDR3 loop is CATWPGTGTYEQYF. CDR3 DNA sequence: TGTGCCACCTGGCCGGGGACGGGAACCTACGAGCAGTACTTC.